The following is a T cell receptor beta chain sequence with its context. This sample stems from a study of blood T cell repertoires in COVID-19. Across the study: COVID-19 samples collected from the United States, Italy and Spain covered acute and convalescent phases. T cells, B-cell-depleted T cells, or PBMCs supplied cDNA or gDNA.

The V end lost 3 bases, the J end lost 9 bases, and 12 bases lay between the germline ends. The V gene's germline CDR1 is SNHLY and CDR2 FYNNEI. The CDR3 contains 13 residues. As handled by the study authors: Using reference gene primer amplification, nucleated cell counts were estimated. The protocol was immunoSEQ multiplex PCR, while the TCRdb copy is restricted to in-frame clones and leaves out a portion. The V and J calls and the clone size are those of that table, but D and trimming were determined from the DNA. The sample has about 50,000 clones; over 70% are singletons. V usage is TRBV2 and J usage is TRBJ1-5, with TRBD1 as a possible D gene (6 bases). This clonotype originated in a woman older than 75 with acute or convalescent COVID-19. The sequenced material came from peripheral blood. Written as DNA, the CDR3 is TGTGCCAGCAGTGATCAGGGGCTCCCGCCCCAGCATTTT. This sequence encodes CASSDQGLPPQHF.